This passage covers 5 T cell receptor beta chains from one sample sequenced in a study of early T cells in non-severe SARS-CoV-2 infection. MiXCR, applied by TCRdb to the 5' RACE reads, yields one record per CDR3 protein. The sample consists of more than 55,000 distinct CDR3 sequences, approximately 12% of them appearing once. Sequencing input: whole blood. These receptors were collected from an adult who was a healthcare worker with PCR-confirmed SARS-CoV-2 infection or an uninfected control (not recorded which).

The V and J genes are TRBV28 and TRBJ2-4; D unresolved. Germline values: CDR1 MDHEN, CDR2 SYDVKM. The V gene lost 4 bases and the J gene lost 3 bases, with 13 bases spanning the gap. The CDR3 is made up of 15 amino acids. The CDR3 region is CASSSRAVGKNIQYF. CDR3 DNA: TGTGCCAGCAGTTCCCGGGCAGTGGGCAAAAACATTCAGTACTTC.

This clonotype was counted a single time. V gene TRBV29-1 combines with J gene TRBJ1-1, with D hard to call. Germline-derived CDR1 and CDR2 are SQVTM and ANQGSEA. With 7 bases removed from V and 4 bases from J, the gap between germline ends came to 13 bases. This CDR3 contains 12 residues. CDR3 amino acids: CSAVAEGTEAFF. As DNA, the CDR3 is TGCAGCGCCGTTGCCGAAGGCACTGAAGCTTTCTTT.

This clonotype was observed many times. The CDR3 protein is CASSTGWGDNEQFF. The DNA for the CDR3 is TGTGCCAGCTCCACGGGATGGGGGGACAATGAGCAGTTCTTC. The chain carries TRBV18 and TRBJ2-1; TRBD2 might be the D (6 bases). The CDR3 has 14 residues. In germline, CDR1 is KGHSH, CDR2 LQKENI. Trimming took 6 bases from V and 5 from J, leaving 14 bases between them.

This chain uses TRBV7-6 with TRBJ1-6, with 9 bases aligning to TRBD1. CDR3 length: 15 residues. V shed 2 bases, J shed 8 bases, and the junction held 4 bases outside the gene matches. Looked up from germline, CDR1 is SGHVS and CDR2 is FNYEAQ. Here the CDR3 DNA reads TGTGCCAGCAGCTTAACAGGGGGCAAAGATTCACCCCTCCACTTT. Amino acid sequence: CASSLTGGKDSPLHF.

The count of this clonotype is one. This chain links TRBV7-9 with TRBJ2-2, with D uncertain. The germline V gene encodes CDR1 SEHNR and CDR2 FQNEAQ (reference sequence). The CDR3 loop spans 19 amino acids. V lost 1 base, J lost 3 bases, and 21 bases lay in between. CDR3 DNA sequence: TGTGCCAGCAGCTTAGGGGTCGCTATGGGGTATGACGACACCGGGGAGCTGTTTTTT. This codes for CASSLGVAMGYDDTGELFF.